The source of this T cell receptor beta chain is a study of T cells in narcolepsy. The V and J ends lost 0 bases and 1 base respectively, with 10 bases between them. The CDR3 sequence is 15 residues long. Germline CDR1 reads SGHRS; CDR2 reads YFSETQ. Sequenced by immunoSEQ multiplex PCR; TCRdb stores in-frame clones only, minus some. The sample lists 35,000 or so clones; approximately 85% were seen once. This receptor was identified in a human donor with narcolepsy. The chain carries TRBV5-1 and TRBJ1-1, with D unresolved. The sample consisted of CD45RA- memory CD4+ T cells from PBMCs. The CDR3 DNA follows: TGCGCCAGCAGCTTGGAGGCCCTTGGGAACACTGAAGCTTTCTTT. This translates into CASSLEALGNTEAFF. The full variable domain, its missing parts supplied by reference TRBV5-1 and TRBJ1-1, is KAGVTQTPRYLIKTRGQQVTLSCSPISGHRSVSWYQQTPGQGLQFLFEYFSETQRNKGNFPGRFSGRQFSNSRSEMNVSTLELGDSALYLCASSLEALGNTEAFFGQGTRLTVV.